The 28 T cell receptor beta chains reported below all come from one sample, sequenced in a study of cytomegalovirus exposure and HLA in healthy donors. Clones were sequenced by immunoSEQ multiplex PCR, and TCRdb holds only the in-frame ones, with some missing. The sample holds approximately 80,000 clones, approximately 94% seen once. Source material: PBMCs. The source of these receptors is a woman aged 25 to 45 in good health and CMV-seronegative.

The chain links TRBV27 to TRBJ1-2; no firm D call. The CDR3 loop spans 12 amino acids. Germline-derived CDR1 and CDR2 are MNHEY and SMNVEV (reference sequence). The V gene lost 4 bases and the J gene lost 4 bases, with 7 bases spanning the gap. DNA of the CDR3: TGTGCCAGCAGTTCCTACCCCTATGGCTACACCTTC. Translated, it gives CASSSYPYGYTF.

This clone is a singleton in its sample. The gene calls are TRBV6-5 and TRBJ2-7, with D perhaps TRBD1 (5 bases). V lost 6 bases and J lost 2, with 14 bases in between. Germline CDR1 MNHEY, CDR2 SVGAGI. The CDR3 spans 14 residues. CDR3 residues: CASRVGHGAYEQYF. For the CDR3, the DNA is TGTGCCAGCAGGGTCGGACACGGAGCCTACGAGCAGTACTTC.

J is TRBJ2-7 and V is TRBV6-5, with 14 bases identical to TRBD2. The V segment lost 2 bases and the J segment 6 bases; nucleotides outside the gene matches: 3. The CDR3 has 15 residues. Germline V gene lookup returns CDR1 MNHEY and CDR2 SVGAGI. The CDR3 nucleotides read TGTGCCAGCAGTTACGGGACTAGCGGGAGATTCGAGCAGTACTTC. It yields the protein CASSYGTSGRFEQYF.

V gene TRBV5-1 combines with J gene TRBJ2-1; 9 positions match TRBD1. V trimming: 0 bases; J trimming: 3 bases; junction bases outside the gene matches: 1. Germline CDR1 is SGHRS and CDR2 is YFSETQ. The length of the CDR3 is 15 residues. The CDR3 region has the DNA TGCGCCAGCAGCTTGGCGACAGGGGGCTACAATGAGCAGTTCTTC. Translation gives CASSLATGGYNEQFF.

The DNA of the CDR3 is TGTGCCAGCAGCTTAGCGGGCGGGAGTGGTGCTGAAGCTTTCTTT. It encodes CASSLAGGSGAEAFF. V is TRBV7-8 and J is TRBJ1-1; D not certain. The CDR3 length is 15 residues. The V end was cut by 0 bases, the J end by 6 bases, with 14 bases between. Germline values: CDR1 SGHVS, CDR2 FQNEAQ. The whole variable domain, filled in from reference TRBV7-8 and TRBJ1-1, reads GAGVSQSPRYKVAKRGQDVALRCDPISGHVSLFWYQQALGQGPEFLTYFQNEAQLDKSGLPSDRFFAERPEGSVSTLKIQRTQQEDSAVYLCASSLAGGSGAEAFFGQGTRLTVV.

The chain has TRBV6-5 and TRBJ2-7; tentative D call: TRBD2 (6 bases). The CDR3 consists of 14 residues. From germline, CDR1 is MNHEY and CDR2 SVGAGI. V lost 6 bases, J lost 7 bases, and 19 bases lay in between. In nucleotides, the CDR3 is TGTGCCAGCAGCTCACCTTCAGCGGGTGGGGAGCAGTACTTC. Its protein product is CASSSPSAGGEQYF.

This chain joins TRBV7-3 and TRBJ2-3; D is ambiguous. Germline V gene sequence: CDR1 SGHTA, CDR2 FQGTGA. The V and J ends lost 5 bases and 2 bases respectively, with 14 bases between them. The CDR3 is 15 amino acids. CDR3 DNA: TGTGCCAGCAGCAGAGAGGTACTCGACACAGATACGCAGTATTTT. Its protein is CASSREVLDTDTQYF.

The chain recombines TRBV18 with TRBJ1-2; 8 bases are shared with TRBD1. CDR3 size: 15 residues. Trimming took 0 bases from V and 0 from J; bases not matched to a gene: 0. Germline V lookup: CDR1 KGHSH, CDR2 LQKENI. The CDR3 loop reads CASSPPTGANYGYTF. The CDR3 region has the DNA TGTGCCAGCTCACCACCGACAGGGGCTAACTATGGCTACACCTTC.

The rearrangement uses TRBV5-6 and TRBJ2-5; maybe TRBD1 (7 bases). CDR3 length: 18 amino acids. The V gene lost 1 base and the J gene lost 0 bases, with 19 bases spanning the gap. Germline-derived CDR1 and CDR2 are SGHDT and YYEEEE. In nucleotides, the CDR3 is TGTGCCAGCAGCTTGTTAGGGGGGACGGACAGGCACCAAGAGACCCAGTACTTC. Residues: CASSLLGGTDRHQETQYF.

V gene TRBV7-2 combines with J gene TRBJ1-1, with 10 nucleotides matching TRBD1. Trimming took 4 bases from V and 5 from J; bases not matched to a gene: 13. Germline V gene data show CDR1 as SGHTA and CDR2 as FQGNSA. This CDR3 contains 17 residues. CDR3 loop: CASSSAGTGVRETEAFF. The CDR3 DNA follows: TGTGCCAGCAGCTCCGCCGGGACAGGGGTTAGAGAAACTGAAGCTTTCTTT.

The rearrangement uses TRBV4-1 and TRBJ2-7; TRBD1 agrees at 7 bases. Germline CDR1 MGHRA, CDR2 YSYEKL. The CDR3 loop spans 15 amino acids. The V gene end was trimmed by 2 bases and the J gene end by 5 bases; junction bases not matched to a gene: 9. CDR3 residues: CASSQKDRWDNEQYF. The CDR3, as DNA: TGCGCCAGCAGCCAAAAGGACAGGTGGGATAACGAGCAGTACTTC.

The rearrangement joins TRBV19 to TRBJ1-1, with 9 bases that match TRBD1. The CDR3 covers 16 residues. V dropped 5 bases and J dropped 4; count of bases not matched to a gene: 11. Germline V gene data show CDR1 as LNHDA and CDR2 as SQIVND (reference sequence). CDR3: CASSPRTGAFFTEAFF. The CDR3 nucleotides read TGTGCCAGTAGTCCTAGGACAGGGGCGTTTTTCACTGAAGCTTTCTTT.

V gene TRBV6-5 combines with J gene TRBJ1-2; D gene uncertain. The CDR3 has 14 amino acids. V lost 4 bases, J lost 8 bases, and 17 bases lay in between. CDR1 is MNHEY, CDR2 SVGAGI, per germline. The CDR3: CASSFGTGNGGYTF. The DNA of the CDR3 is TGTGCCAGCAGTTTTGGCACGGGAAATGGGGGCTACACCTTC.

The chain has TRBV2 and TRBJ1-4, with TRBD1 matching over 8 bases. Germline CDR1 SNHLY, CDR2 FYNNEI. V lost 9 bases and J lost 8; bases outside the gene matches: 8. The CDR3 spans 13 residues. CDR3 DNA sequence: TGTGCCAGTACGAGGACAGGGCCGGAAAAACTGTTTTTT. As protein: CASTRTGPEKLFF.

The rearrangement joins TRBV6-5 to TRBJ1-1, with D unresolved. Germline V gene lookup returns CDR1 MNHEY and CDR2 SVGAGI. The ends were cut back, 5 bases at V and 5 bases at J, with 9 bases in the middle. The CDR3 extends over 12 amino acids. The CDR3 region is CASSGSRTEAFF. The CDR3 DNA sequence: TGTGCCAGCAGTGGTAGCAGAACTGAAGCTTTCTTT.

This rearrangement joins TRBV28 to TRBJ1-5, with 8 positions matching TRBD1. Looked up from germline, CDR1 is MDHEN and CDR2 is SYDVKM. The J segment lost 3 bases and the V segment lost 3 bases, leaving 4 bases of the junction unmatched. The CDR3 is made up of 15 amino acids. DNA of the CDR3: TGTGCCAGCAGTTTGGGACAGGTGAACAATCAGCCCCAGCATTTT. This codes for CASSLGQVNNQPQHF. Complete variable domain (other parts from reference TRBV28 and TRBJ1-5): DVKVTQSSRYLVKRTGEKVFLECVQDMDHENMFWYRQDPGLGLRLIYFSYDVKMKEKGDIPEGYSVSREKKERFSLILESASTNQTSMYLCASSLGQVNNQPQHFGDGTRLSIL.

V is TRBV29-1 and J is TRBJ2-3; maybe TRBD1 (8 bases). This CDR3 has 16 residues. In germline, CDR1 is SQVTM, CDR2 ANQGSEA. Between the trimmed V and J ends, which lost 7 bases and 4 bases, there was a span of 24 bases. CDR3 region: CSARRGGRGRADTQYF. CDR3 nucleotide sequence: TGCAGCGCCCGAAGGGGGGGCAGGGGGCGGGCAGATACGCAGTATTTT.

The chain joins TRBV30 to TRBJ2-1, with unresolved D. Looked up from germline, CDR1 is GTSNPN and CDR2 is SVGIG (reference sequence). V dropped 4 bases and J dropped 9 bases, with 10 bases sitting between them. CDR3 size: 11 residues. CDR3 sequence reads: CAWTGRSEQFF. The CDR3 bases are TGTGCCTGGACTGGCAGAAGTGAGCAGTTCTTC.

This chain joins TRBV5-1 and TRBJ1-2; TRBD1 matches 9 bases. The length of the CDR3 is 16 residues. Germline CDR1 SGHRS, CDR2 YFSETQ. V shed 5 bases, J shed 5 bases, and the junction held 13 bases outside the gene matches. CDR3 region: CASSEASPGQGYGYTF. Written as DNA, the CDR3 is TGCGCCAGCAGTGAGGCCTCTCCGGGACAGGGTTATGGCTACACCTTC.

The V and J genes are TRBV21-1 and TRBJ1-5; TRBD1, the table's D call, lacks a check against the DNA. TRBV21-1 is a recognized pseudogene. The CDR3 is 18 amino acids. Here the CDR3 reads CASSKDFFVQQGNQPQHF. The DNA of the CDR3 is TGTGCCAGCAGCAAAGATTTCTTTGTACAACAGGGAAATCAGCCCCAGCATTTT.

V and J are TRBV7-9 and TRBJ2-4; TRBD2 might be the D (7 bases). CDR1 and CDR2 (germline): SEHNR, FQNEAQ (reference sequence). V shed 2 bases and J shed 7 bases, with 12 bases lying between them. The CDR3 sequence is 14 residues long. CDR3 coding DNA: TGTGCCAGCAGCTTACGGGGGGCGGAGAACATTCAGTACTTC. Residues: CASSLRGAENIQYF.

The V call is TRBV6-4, the J call TRBJ2-3, with 11 bases aligning to TRBD2. V dropped 3 bases and J dropped 5; count of bases not matched to a gene: 7. The CDR3 length is 16 residues. Germline V gene data show CDR1 as MRHNA and CDR2 as SNTAGT. The CDR3 sequence: CASSESPSGRLDTQYF. CDR3 coding DNA: TGTGCCAGCAGTGAGTCGCCTAGCGGGAGGTTAGATACGCAGTATTTT.

The rearrangement joins TRBV19 to TRBJ1-5; possible D gene TRBD1, 6 bases. Germline loops: CDR1 LNHDA, CDR2 SQIVND (reference sequence). The V gene lost 4 bases and the J gene lost 6 bases, with 22 bases spanning the gap. This CDR3 comprises 17 residues. The CDR3 protein is CASSTLRQVQAGQPQHF. The CDR3 DNA sequence: TGTGCCAGTAGTACCCTCAGACAGGTTCAGGCGGGTCAGCCCCAGCATTTT.

This clone was recorded once. The J gene is TRBJ1-1, the V gene TRBV7-2; D uncertain. The CDR3 covers 13 residues. With 7 bases removed from V and 0 bases from J, the gap between germline ends came to 9 bases. In germline, CDR1 is SGHTA, CDR2 FQGNSA. The DNA of the CDR3 is TGTGCCAGCACCCTCCTAATGAACACTGAAGCTTTCTTT. Encoded protein: CASTLLMNTEAFF.

The chain combines TRBV4-2 with TRBJ1-1; no firm D call. The V and J ends lost 1 base and 4 bases respectively, with 7 bases between them. This CDR3 contains 13 residues. Germline loops: CDR1 LGHNA, CDR2 YNFKEQ. DNA of the CDR3: TGTGCCAGCAGCCAAGCGGGATCCACTGAAGCTTTCTTT. As protein: CASSQAGSTEAFF.

The rearrangement links TRBV19 to TRBJ1-3; D is unresolved. Looked up from germline, CDR1 is LNHDA and CDR2 is SQIVND (reference sequence). V was pared by 3 bases and J by 2 bases, with 17 bases between. The length of the CDR3 is 17 residues. CDR3 loop: CASSIEMRALTGNTIYF. CDR3 DNA sequence: TGTGCCAGTAGTATTGAGATGAGGGCGCTGACTGGAAACACCATATATTTT.

The V call is TRBV9, the J call TRBJ1-2; 9 bases match TRBD1. V was clipped by 4 bases and J by 1 base; unmatched bases: 5. Germline lookup yields CDR1 SGDLS and CDR2 YYNGEE. The CDR3 extends over 15 amino acids. The CDR3 sequence: CASSPGTGSNYGYTF. The CDR3 DNA is TGTGCCAGCAGCCCGGGGACAGGGAGTAACTATGGCTACACCTTC.

The chain has TRBV7-9 and TRBJ2-1; 7 bases are a match to TRBD2. Germline V gene data show CDR1 as SEHNR and CDR2 as FQNEAQ (reference sequence). This CDR3 spans 16 amino acids. The ends lost 5 bases at V and 2 bases at J; junction bases unmatched: 9. CDR3 residues: CASSPAGTQTYNEQFF. The CDR3 DNA reads TGTGCCAGCAGCCCAGCGGGGACCCAAACCTACAATGAGCAGTTCTTC. The full variable domain, in which reference TRBV7-9 and TRBJ2-1 provide the parts outside the CDR3, is DTGVSQNPRHKITKRGQNVTFRCDPISEHNRLYWYRQTLGQGPEFLTYFQNEAQLEKSRLLSDRFSAERPKGSFSTLEIQRTEQGDSAMYLCASSPAGTQTYNEQFFGPGTRLTVL.